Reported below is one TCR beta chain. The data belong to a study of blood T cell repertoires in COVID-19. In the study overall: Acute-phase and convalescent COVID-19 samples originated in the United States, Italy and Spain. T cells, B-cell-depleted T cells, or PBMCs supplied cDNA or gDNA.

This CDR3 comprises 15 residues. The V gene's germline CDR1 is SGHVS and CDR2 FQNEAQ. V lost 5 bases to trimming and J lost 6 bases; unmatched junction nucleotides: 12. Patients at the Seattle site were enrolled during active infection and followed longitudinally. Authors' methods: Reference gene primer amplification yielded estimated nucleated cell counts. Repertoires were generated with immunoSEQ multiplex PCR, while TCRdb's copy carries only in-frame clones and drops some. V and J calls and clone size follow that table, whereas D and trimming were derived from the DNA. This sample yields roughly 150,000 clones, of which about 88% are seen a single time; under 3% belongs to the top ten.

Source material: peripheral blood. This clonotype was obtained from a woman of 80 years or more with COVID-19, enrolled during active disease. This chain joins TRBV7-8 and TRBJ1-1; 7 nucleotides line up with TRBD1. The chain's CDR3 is CASSPLQGVLAEAFF. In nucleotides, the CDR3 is TGTGCCAGCAGCCCCCTGCAGGGGGTCTTAGCTGAAGCTTTCTTT.